The rows below give T cell receptor beta chains drawn from one sample of a study of blood T cell repertoires in COVID-19. Sequenced by immunoSEQ multiplex PCR; TCRdb stores in-frame clones only, minus some. The sample includes a few hundred thousand clones, 75% to 90% of them seen just once. The sample was peripheral blood. Source of these receptors: a woman aged 18-35 years with acute or convalescent COVID-19. The CDR3 runs from the conserved cysteine through the conserved F or W. Fields, in order: J gene, clone size, D gene, V gene, CDR3 DNA, CDR3 protein. The D gene is left open where the match is weak. Rows may omit the clone size; those that give it use once, few, many or a size class.

j_gene: TRBJ1-4
abundance: NA
d_gene: TRBD1
v_gene: TRBV3-1/TRBV3-2
CDR3nt: TGTGCCAGCAGCCTCCGACAGGGTGGTGAAAAACTGTTTTTT
CDR3aa: CASSLRQGGEKLFF

j_gene: TRBJ1-4
abundance: NA
d_gene: TRBD1
v_gene: TRBV19
CDR3nt: TGTGCCAGTAGTTTGACAGGGGAGGCTAATGAAAAACTGTTTTTT
CDR3aa: CASSLTGEANEKLFF

j_gene: TRBJ2-7
abundance: NA
d_gene: TRBD2
v_gene: TRBV5-1
CDR3nt: TGCGCCAGCAGCTTTACGCGGGAGGACTCCTACGAGCAGTACTTC
CDR3aa: CASSFTREDSYEQYF

j_gene: TRBJ2-7
abundance: once
d_gene: TRBD1
v_gene: TRBV7-9
CDR3nt: TGTGCCAGCAGCTCGACGGACAGGGGGAGAGAGCAGTACTTC
CDR3aa: CASSSTDRGREQYF

j_gene: TRBJ1-1
abundance: NA
d_gene: NA
v_gene: TRBV29-1
CDR3nt: TGCAGCGTTGAGGAGGTGAACACTGAAGCTTTCTTT
CDR3aa: CSVEEVNTEAFF

j_gene: TRBJ1-1
abundance: NA
d_gene: NA
v_gene: TRBV5-1
CDR3nt: TGCGCCAGCAGCTCCTATACCACAGGGAACACTGAAGCTTTCTTT
CDR3aa: CASSSYTTGNTEAFF

j_gene: TRBJ2-7
abundance: NA
d_gene: NA
v_gene: TRBV25-1
CDR3nt: TGTGCCAGCGCCACGGACAGCTCCTACGAGCAGTACTTC
CDR3aa: CASATDSSYEQYF

j_gene: TRBJ2-7
abundance: NA
d_gene: NA
v_gene: TRBV5-6
CDR3nt: TGTGCCAGCAGCTTCCGCCGGGGCGAGCAGTACTTC
CDR3aa: CASSFRRGEQYF

j_gene: TRBJ2-5
abundance: NA
d_gene: TRBD1
v_gene: TRBV15
CDR3nt: TGTGCCACCGAGGACAGGGCAGGTGAGGAGACCCAGTACTTC
CDR3aa: CATEDRAGEETQYF

j_gene: TRBJ1-1
abundance: NA
d_gene: NA
v_gene: TRBV7-8
CDR3nt: TGTGCCAGCAGCTTAGGTTCAGCGTCGGTTGCTTTCTTT
CDR3aa: CASSLGSASVAFF

j_gene: TRBJ1-1
abundance: few
d_gene: NA
v_gene: TRBV28
CDR3nt: TGTGCCAGCAGTTTCGTCTACACTGAAGCTTTCTTT
CDR3aa: CASSFVYTEAFF

j_gene: TRBJ1-1
abundance: NA
d_gene: TRBD1
v_gene: TRBV5-4
CDR3nt: TGTGCCAGCAGCGGAGGACAGGGGAACACTGAAGCTTTCTTT
CDR3aa: CASSGGQGNTEAFF

j_gene: TRBJ1-2
abundance: NA
d_gene: NA
v_gene: TRBV21-1
CDR3nt: TGTGCCAGCAGCACTCCCAAACAGGGTATTAAGGGGTATGGCTACACCTTC
CDR3aa: CASSTPKQGIKGYGYTF

j_gene: TRBJ1-2
abundance: NA
d_gene: NA
v_gene: TRBV14
CDR3nt: TGTGCCAGCAGCCAAGGATGGGGGGGGCGCGATAACTATGGCTACACCTTC
CDR3aa: CASSQGWGGRDNYGYTF

j_gene: TRBJ1-5
abundance: NA
d_gene: TRBD1
v_gene: TRBV30
CDR3nt: TGTGCCTGGAGTGTAAAATCACAGGGGCCTCAGCCCCAGCATTTT
CDR3aa: CAWSVKSQGPQPQHF

j_gene: TRBJ2-1
abundance: NA
d_gene: TRBD2
v_gene: TRBV3-1/TRBV3-2
CDR3nt: TGTGCCACTGATCAATCCGGGACTAGTAACTACAATGAGCAGTTCTTC
CDR3aa: CATDQSGTSNYNEQFF

j_gene: TRBJ2-7
abundance: NA
d_gene: NA
v_gene: TRBV3-1/TRBV3-2
CDR3nt: TGTGCCAGCAGCCAAGGTCTCGAGCAGTACTTC
CDR3aa: CASSQGLEQYF

j_gene: TRBJ2-3
abundance: NA
d_gene: NA
v_gene: TRBV28
CDR3nt: TGTGCCAGCAGTCCAGGTAGCACAGATACGCAGTATTTT
CDR3aa: CASSPGSTDTQYF

j_gene: TRBJ1-2
abundance: NA
d_gene: TRBD1
v_gene: TRBV28
CDR3nt: TGTGCCAGCAATATTAGGACAGGGGCCTATGGCTACACCTTC
CDR3aa: CASNIRTGAYGYTF

j_gene: TRBJ1-5
abundance: few
d_gene: NA
v_gene: TRBV11-2
CDR3nt: TGTGCCAGCAGCCTACAGGGTAGCAGTCAGCCCCAGCATTTT
CDR3aa: CASSLQGSSQPQHF

j_gene: TRBJ2-4
abundance: few
d_gene: NA
v_gene: TRBV6-6
CDR3nt: TGTGCCAGCAGTACCGGGACAAAGAAAAACATTCAGTACTTC
CDR3aa: CASSTGTKKNIQYF

j_gene: TRBJ1-1
abundance: NA
d_gene: TRBD1
v_gene: TRBV7-2
CDR3nt: TGTGCCAGCAGCTTAGGACAGGGGGTCAAAGCTTTCTTT
CDR3aa: CASSLGQGVKAFF

j_gene: TRBJ2-1
abundance: NA
d_gene: TRBD2
v_gene: TRBV29-1
CDR3nt: TGCAGCGTTGGTTCTAGCGGATACAATGAGCAGTTCTTC
CDR3aa: CSVGSSGYNEQFF

j_gene: TRBJ2-7
abundance: NA
d_gene: TRBD1
v_gene: TRBV19
CDR3nt: TGTGCCAGTAATACTCTACAGGGGGGAACCTACGAGCAGTACTTC
CDR3aa: CASNTLQGGTYEQYF

j_gene: TRBJ2-2
abundance: NA
d_gene: NA
v_gene: TRBV12-3/TRBV12-4
CDR3nt: TGTGCCAGCAGTTTACAGGGTGTGGGGGAGCTGTTTTTT
CDR3aa: CASSLQGVGELFF

j_gene: TRBJ2-1
abundance: many
d_gene: TRBD2
v_gene: TRBV6-4
CDR3nt: TGTGCCAGCAGTGACTCTGGCGGGGGAATCAATGAGCAGTTCTTC
CDR3aa: CASSDSGGGINEQFF

j_gene: TRBJ1-5
abundance: NA
d_gene: TRBD1
v_gene: TRBV2
CDR3nt: TGTGCCAGCAGAGGGACAGGGGGCGGCAATCAGCCCCAGCATTTT
CDR3aa: CASRGTGGGNQPQHF

j_gene: TRBJ2-1
abundance: NA
d_gene: NA
v_gene: TRBV24-1
CDR3nt: TGTGCCACCAGTGACTCCCGCGTCAGACGGAGCTCCTACAATGAGCAGTTCTTC
CDR3aa: CATSDSRVRRSSYNEQFF

j_gene: TRBJ2-2
abundance: NA
d_gene: NA
v_gene: TRBV11-2
CDR3nt: TGTGCCAGCAGCTTAGACTGGACAGCGAACACCGGGGAGCTGTTTTTT
CDR3aa: CASSLDWTANTGELFF

j_gene: TRBJ1-1
abundance: NA
d_gene: NA
v_gene: TRBV23-1
CDR3nt: TGCGCCAGCAGTCTCTGTAGGGGCAACACTGAAGCTTTCTTT
CDR3aa: CASSLCRGNTEAFF

j_gene: TRBJ2-2
abundance: NA
d_gene: NA
v_gene: TRBV3-1/TRBV3-2
CDR3nt: TGTGCCAGCAGCCAAGTCGGTGGCACCGGGGAGCTGTTTTTT
CDR3aa: CASSQVGGTGELFF

j_gene: TRBJ2-3
abundance: once
d_gene: NA
v_gene: TRBV5-4
CDR3nt: TGTGCCAGCAGCTTGTCCCACTTTGCGGGCACAGATACGCAGTATTTT
CDR3aa: CASSLSHFAGTDTQYF

j_gene: TRBJ1-1
abundance: NA
d_gene: NA
v_gene: TRBV28
CDR3nt: TGTGCCAGCATGAGCTGGAAGGGGGTAAACACTGAAGCTTTCTTT
CDR3aa: CASMSWKGVNTEAFF

j_gene: TRBJ2-1
abundance: NA
d_gene: NA
v_gene: TRBV4-1
CDR3nt: TGCGCCAGCAGCCCCGAGGGCGCGGACAATGAGCAGTTCTTC
CDR3aa: CASSPEGADNEQFF

j_gene: TRBJ2-3
abundance: NA
d_gene: TRBD1
v_gene: TRBV6-4
CDR3nt: TGTGCCAGCAGTGGAAGGGCGACAGGGGGTGCAGATACGCAGTATTTT
CDR3aa: CASSGRATGGADTQYF

j_gene: TRBJ1-1
abundance: NA
d_gene: TRBD1
v_gene: TRBV7-7
CDR3nt: TGTGCCAGCAGCTTAAATCTGACAGGGACCATGAACACTGAAGCTTTCTTT
CDR3aa: CASSLNLTGTMNTEAFF

j_gene: TRBJ1-2
abundance: NA
d_gene: TRBD1
v_gene: TRBV20-1
CDR3nt: TGCAGTGCTAGTAGGGGGCTGGATGGCTACACCTTC
CDR3aa: CSASRGLDGYTF

j_gene: TRBJ1-5
abundance: NA
d_gene: NA
v_gene: TRBV9
CDR3nt: TGTGCCAGCAGCGTGGAGAGCAATCAGCCCCAGCATTTT
CDR3aa: CASSVESNQPQHF

j_gene: TRBJ1-4
abundance: few
d_gene: NA
v_gene: TRBV7-8
CDR3nt: TGTGCCAGCAGCTTAGAGTTTGGTCAGGATGAAAAACTGTTTTTT
CDR3aa: CASSLEFGQDEKLFF

j_gene: TRBJ1-2
abundance: NA
d_gene: NA
v_gene: TRBV7-2
CDR3nt: TGTGCCAGCAGCTTCTTGGGCAACTATGGCTACACCTTC
CDR3aa: CASSFLGNYGYTF

j_gene: TRBJ2-1
abundance: NA
d_gene: NA
v_gene: TRBV5-5
CDR3nt: TGTGCCAGCAGCTTGCTGGCATGGGGGCCCGGAGATGAGCAGTTCTTC
CDR3aa: CASSLLAWGPGDEQFF